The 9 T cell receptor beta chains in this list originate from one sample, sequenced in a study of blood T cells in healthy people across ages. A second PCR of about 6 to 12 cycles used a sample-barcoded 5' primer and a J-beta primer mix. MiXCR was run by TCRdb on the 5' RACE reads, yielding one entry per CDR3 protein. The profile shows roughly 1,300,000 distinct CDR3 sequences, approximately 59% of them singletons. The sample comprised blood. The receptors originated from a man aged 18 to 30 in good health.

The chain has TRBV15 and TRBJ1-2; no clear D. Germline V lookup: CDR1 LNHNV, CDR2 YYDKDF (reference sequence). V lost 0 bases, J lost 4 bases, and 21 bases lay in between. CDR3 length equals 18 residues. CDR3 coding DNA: TGTGCCACCAGCAGAGATGTGGTCGAGGGTCGAAGCCCCTATGGCTACACCTTC. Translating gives CATSRDVVEGRSPYGYTF.

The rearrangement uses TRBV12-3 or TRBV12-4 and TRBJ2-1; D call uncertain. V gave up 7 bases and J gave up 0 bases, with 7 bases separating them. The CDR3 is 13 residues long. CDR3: CASNPYSYNEQFF. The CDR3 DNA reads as TGTGCCAGCAATCCCTACTCCTACAATGAGCAGTTCTTC.

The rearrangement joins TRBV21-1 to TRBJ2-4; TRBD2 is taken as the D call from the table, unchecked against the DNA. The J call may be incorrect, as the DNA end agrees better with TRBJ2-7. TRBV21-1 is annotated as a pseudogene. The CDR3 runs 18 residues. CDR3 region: CASSKSVFISGSSNEQYF. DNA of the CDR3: TGTGCCAGCAGCAAATCGGTTTTTATTAGCGGGAGCAGTAACGAGCAGTACTTC.

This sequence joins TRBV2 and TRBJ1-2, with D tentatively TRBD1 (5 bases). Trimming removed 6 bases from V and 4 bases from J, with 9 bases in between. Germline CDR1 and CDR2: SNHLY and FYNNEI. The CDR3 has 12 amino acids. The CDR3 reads CASRGQLYGYTF. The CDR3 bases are TGTGCCAGCAGGGGGCAGCTCTATGGCTACACCTTC. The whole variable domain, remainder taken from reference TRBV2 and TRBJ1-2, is EPEVTQTPSHQVTQMGQEVILRCVPISNHLYFYWYRQILGQKVEFLVSFYNNEISEKSEIFDDQFSVERPDGSNFTLKIRSTKLEDSAMYFCASRGQLYGYTFGSGTRLTVV.

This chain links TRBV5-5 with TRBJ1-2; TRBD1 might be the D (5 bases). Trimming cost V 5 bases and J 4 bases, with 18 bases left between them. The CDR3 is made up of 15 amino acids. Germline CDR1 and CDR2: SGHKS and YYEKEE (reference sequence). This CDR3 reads CASSLGARVFYGYTF. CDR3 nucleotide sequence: TGTGCCAGCAGTTTAGGAGCCAGGGTATTCTATGGCTACACCTTC.

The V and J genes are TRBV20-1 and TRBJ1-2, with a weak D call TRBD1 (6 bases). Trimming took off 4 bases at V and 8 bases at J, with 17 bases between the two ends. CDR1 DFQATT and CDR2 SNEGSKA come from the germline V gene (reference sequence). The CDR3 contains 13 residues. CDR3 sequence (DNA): TGCAGTGCTAAACGGGGGGGGGCTTTCGGCTACACCTTC. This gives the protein CSAKRGGAFGYTF.

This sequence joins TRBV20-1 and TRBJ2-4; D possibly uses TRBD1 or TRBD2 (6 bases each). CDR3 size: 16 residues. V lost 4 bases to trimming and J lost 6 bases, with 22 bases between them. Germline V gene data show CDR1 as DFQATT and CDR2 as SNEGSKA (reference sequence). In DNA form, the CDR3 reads TGCAGTGCTACGAGTCGGGACCGGGGGCACGGAAACATTCAGTACTTC. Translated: CSATSRDRGHGNIQYF.

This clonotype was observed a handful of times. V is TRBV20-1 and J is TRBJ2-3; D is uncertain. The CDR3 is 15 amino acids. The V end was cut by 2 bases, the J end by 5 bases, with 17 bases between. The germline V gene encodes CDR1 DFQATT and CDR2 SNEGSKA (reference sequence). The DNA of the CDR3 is TGCAGTGCTAGACCGGGCCCCTATGGTGGAGATACGCAGTATTTT. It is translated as CSARPGPYGGDTQYF.

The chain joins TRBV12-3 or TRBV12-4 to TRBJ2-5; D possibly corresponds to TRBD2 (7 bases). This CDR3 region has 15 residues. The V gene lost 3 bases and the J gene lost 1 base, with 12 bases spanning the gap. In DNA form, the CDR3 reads TGTGCCAGCAGTTTTTTAGGGGGGGCCCAAGAGACCCAGTACTTC. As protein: CASSFLGGAQETQYF.